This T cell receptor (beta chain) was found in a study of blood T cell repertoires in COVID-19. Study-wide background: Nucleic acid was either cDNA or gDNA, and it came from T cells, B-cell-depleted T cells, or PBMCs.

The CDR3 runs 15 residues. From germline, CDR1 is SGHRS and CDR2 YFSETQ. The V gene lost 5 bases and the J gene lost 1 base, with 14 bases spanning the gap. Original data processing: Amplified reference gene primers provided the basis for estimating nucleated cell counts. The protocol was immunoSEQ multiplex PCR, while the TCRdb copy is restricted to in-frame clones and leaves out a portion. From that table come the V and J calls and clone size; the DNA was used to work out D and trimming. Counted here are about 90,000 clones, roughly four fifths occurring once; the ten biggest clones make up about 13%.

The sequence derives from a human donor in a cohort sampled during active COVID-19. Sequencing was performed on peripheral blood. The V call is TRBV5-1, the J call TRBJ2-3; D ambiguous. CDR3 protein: CASSPDPRGTDTQYF. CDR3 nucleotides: TGCGCCAGCAGTCCAGACCCTCGGGGCACAGATACGCAGTATTTT.